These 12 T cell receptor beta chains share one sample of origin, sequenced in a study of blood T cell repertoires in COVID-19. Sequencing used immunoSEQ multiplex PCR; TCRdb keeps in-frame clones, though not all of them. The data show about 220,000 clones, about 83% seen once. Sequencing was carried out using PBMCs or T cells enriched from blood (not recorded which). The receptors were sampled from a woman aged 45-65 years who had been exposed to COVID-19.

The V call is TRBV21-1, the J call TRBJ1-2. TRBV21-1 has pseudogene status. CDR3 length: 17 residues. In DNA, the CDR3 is TGTGCCAGCAGCAAAGAACGGTTCGGAGGAAGGAACTATGGCTACACCTTC. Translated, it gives CASSKERFGGRNYGYTF.

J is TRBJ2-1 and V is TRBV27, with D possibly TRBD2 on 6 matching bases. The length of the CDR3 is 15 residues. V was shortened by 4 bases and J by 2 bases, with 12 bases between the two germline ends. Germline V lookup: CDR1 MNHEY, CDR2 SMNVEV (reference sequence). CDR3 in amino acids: CASSWGRLPYNEQFF. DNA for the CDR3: TGTGCCAGCAGTTGGGGGAGGCTCCCCTACAATGAGCAGTTCTTC.

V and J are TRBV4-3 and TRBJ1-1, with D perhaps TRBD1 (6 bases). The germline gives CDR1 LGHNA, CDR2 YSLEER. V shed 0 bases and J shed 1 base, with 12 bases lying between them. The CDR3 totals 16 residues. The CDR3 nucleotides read TGCGCCAGCAGCCAAGACGGCGGACAGCCGAACACTGAAGCTTTCTTT. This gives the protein CASSQDGGQPNTEAFF.

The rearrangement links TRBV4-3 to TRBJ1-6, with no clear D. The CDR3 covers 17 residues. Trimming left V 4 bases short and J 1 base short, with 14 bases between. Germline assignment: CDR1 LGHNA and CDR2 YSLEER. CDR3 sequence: CASSLASGPSYNSPLHF. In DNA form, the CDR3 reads TGCGCCAGCAGCCTCGCGAGCGGCCCTTCCTATAATTCACCCCTCCACTTT.

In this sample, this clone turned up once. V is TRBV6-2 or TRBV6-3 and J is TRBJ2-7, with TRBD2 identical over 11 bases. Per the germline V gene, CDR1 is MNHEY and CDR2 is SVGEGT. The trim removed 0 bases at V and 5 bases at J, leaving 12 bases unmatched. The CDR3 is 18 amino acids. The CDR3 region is CASSYSKLAGGAEHEQYF. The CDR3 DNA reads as TGTGCCAGCAGTTACTCGAAGCTAGCGGGGGGCGCCGAGCACGAGCAGTACTTC.

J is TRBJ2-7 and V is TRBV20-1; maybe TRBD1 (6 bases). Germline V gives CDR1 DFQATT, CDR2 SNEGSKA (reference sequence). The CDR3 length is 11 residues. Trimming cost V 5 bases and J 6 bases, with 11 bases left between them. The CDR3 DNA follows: TGCAGTGCTCTGCAGGGGCCCGAGCAGTACTTC. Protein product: CSALQGPEQYF.

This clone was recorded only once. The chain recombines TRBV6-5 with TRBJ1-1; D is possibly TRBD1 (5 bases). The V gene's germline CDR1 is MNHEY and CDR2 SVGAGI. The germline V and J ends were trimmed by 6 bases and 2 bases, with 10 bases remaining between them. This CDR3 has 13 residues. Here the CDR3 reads CASRSDSNTEAFF. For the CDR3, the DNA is TGTGCCAGCAGGTCTGACAGCAACACTGAAGCTTTCTTT.

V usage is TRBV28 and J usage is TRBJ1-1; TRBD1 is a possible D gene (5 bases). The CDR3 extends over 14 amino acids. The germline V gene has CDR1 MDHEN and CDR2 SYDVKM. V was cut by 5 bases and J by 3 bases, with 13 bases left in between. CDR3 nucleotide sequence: TGTGCCAGCAGTCCGCCCCGACAGTACACTGAAGCTTTCTTT. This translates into CASSPPRQYTEAFF.

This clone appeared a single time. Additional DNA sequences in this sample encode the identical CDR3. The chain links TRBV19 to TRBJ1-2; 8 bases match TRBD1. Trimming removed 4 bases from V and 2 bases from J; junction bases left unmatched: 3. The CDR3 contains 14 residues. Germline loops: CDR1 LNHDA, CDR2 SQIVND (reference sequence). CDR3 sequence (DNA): TGTGCCAGTAGTACGACAGGGGCGAACTATGGCTACACCTTC. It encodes CASSTTGANYGYTF.

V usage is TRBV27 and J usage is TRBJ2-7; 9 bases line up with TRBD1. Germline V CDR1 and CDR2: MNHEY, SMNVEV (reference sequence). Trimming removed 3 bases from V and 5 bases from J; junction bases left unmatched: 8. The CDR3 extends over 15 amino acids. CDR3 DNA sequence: TGTGCCAGCAGTTTTCGCCCCGACAGGGGGAACGAGCAGTACTTC. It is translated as CASSFRPDRGNEQYF.

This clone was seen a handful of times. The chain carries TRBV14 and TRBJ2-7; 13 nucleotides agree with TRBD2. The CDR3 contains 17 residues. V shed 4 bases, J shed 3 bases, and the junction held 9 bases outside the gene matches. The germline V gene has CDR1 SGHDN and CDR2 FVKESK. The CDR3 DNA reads TGTGCCAGCAGCCGAGCGTCACTAGCGGGGGGGGACTACGAGCAGTACTTC. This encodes CASSRASLAGGDYEQYF.

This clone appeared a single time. CDR3 bases: TGTGCCAGCAGTGAATATCCCAGCGTTACTAGCACAGATACGCAGTATTTT. Residues: CASSEYPSVTSTDTQYF. The chain uses TRBV25-1 and TRBJ2-3; no firm D call. CDR3 length: 17 residues. V shed 0 bases and J shed 0 bases, with 13 bases lying between them. Germline CDR1 and CDR2: MGHDK and SYGVNS.